Sequencing of this T cell receptor (beta chain) was carried out in a study of response to subunit inactivated influenza vaccine. TCRdb reprocessed the RT-PCR reads via MiXCR and lists one record per CDR3 protein. The sample holds around 200,000 distinct CDR3 sequences, approximately 12% seen once. This clonotype was picked up a small number of times. V was pared by 4 bases and J by 7 bases, with 13 bases of the junction left unmatched. The germline gives CDR1 SGHAT, CDR2 FQNNGV. This CDR3 spans 18 amino acids. This sample also appeared in a second study, on T cells expressing NK-cell markers. That source notes: For TCR beta, cDNA was produced by 5'RACE template switching with UMIs. Sorted CD3+CD56-NKG2C+, CD3+CD56+NKG2C+ and CD3+CD56+NKG2C- T cells supplied the TCR beta repertoires. Dominance of the CD3+CD56-NKG2C+ fraction by these clonotypes also held in several donors.

This chain uses TRBV11-2 with TRBJ2-2; TRBD2 agrees at 12 bases. Sequences were derived from CD8+ T cells sorted from PBMCs, sampled less than 13 days after vaccination. The sequence came from a man aged 45 to 65 who received an inactivated influenza vaccine. For the CDR3, the DNA is TGTGCCAGCAGCTACCCTCTAGCGGGAGGGTTCAATGGCGGGGAGCTGTTTTTT. Its protein product is CASSYPLAGGFNGGELFF.